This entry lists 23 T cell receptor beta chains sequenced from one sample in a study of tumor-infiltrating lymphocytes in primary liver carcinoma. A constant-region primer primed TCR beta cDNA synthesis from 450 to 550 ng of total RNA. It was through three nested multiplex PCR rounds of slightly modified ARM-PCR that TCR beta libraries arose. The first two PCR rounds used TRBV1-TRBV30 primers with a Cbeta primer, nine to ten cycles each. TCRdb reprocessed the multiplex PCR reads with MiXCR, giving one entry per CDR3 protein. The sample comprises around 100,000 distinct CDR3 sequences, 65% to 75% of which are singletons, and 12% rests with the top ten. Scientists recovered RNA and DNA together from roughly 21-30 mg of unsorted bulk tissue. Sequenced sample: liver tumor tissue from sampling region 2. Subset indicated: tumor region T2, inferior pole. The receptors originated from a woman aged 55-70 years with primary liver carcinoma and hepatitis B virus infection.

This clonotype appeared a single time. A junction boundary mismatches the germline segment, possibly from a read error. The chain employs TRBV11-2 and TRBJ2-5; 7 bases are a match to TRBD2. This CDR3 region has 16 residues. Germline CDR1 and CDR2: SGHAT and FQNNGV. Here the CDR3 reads CANSIGSASGQETQYF. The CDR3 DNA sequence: TGCGCCAACAGCATAGGATCGGCTAGCGGACAAGAGACCCAGTACTTC. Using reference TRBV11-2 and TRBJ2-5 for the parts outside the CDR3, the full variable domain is EAGVAQSPRYKIIEKRQSVAFWCNPISGHATLYWYQQILGQGPKLLIQFQNNGVVDDSQLPKDRFSAERLKGVDSTLKIQPAKLEDSAVYLCANSIGSASGQETQYFGPGTRLLVL.

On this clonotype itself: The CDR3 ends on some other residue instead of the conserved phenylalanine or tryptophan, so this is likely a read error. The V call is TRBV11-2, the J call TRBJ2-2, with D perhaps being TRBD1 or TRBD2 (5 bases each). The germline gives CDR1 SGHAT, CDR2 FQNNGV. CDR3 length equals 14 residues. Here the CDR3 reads CASNSGPTGGELFL. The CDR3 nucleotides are TGCGCCAGCAACTCGGGACCTACAGGCGGGGAGCTGTTTTTA.

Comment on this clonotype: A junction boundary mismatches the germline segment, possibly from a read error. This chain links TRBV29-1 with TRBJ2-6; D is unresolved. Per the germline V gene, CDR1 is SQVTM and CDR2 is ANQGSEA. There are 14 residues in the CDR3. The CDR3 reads CRVEDISGANVLTF. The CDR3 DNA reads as TGCAGAGTTGAAGATATCTCTGGGGCCAACGTCCTGACTTTC.

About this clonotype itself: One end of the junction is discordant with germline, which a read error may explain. CDR3: CAWSVTVWGETQYF. The CDR3 nucleotides read TGTGCCTGGAGTGTAACAGTTTGGGGAGAGACTCAGTACTTC. J is TRBJ2-5 and V is TRBV30; D is possibly TRBD2 (5 bases). This CDR3 spans 14 amino acids. Germline assignment: CDR1 GTSNPN and CDR2 SVGIG (reference sequence). The full variable domain, its missing parts supplied by reference TRBV30 and TRBJ2-5, is SQTIHQWPATLVQPVGSPLSLECTVEGTSNPNLYWYRQAAGRGLQLLFYSVGIGQISSEVPQNLSASRPQDRQFILSSKKLLLSDSGFYLCAWSVTVWGETQYFGPGTRLLVL.

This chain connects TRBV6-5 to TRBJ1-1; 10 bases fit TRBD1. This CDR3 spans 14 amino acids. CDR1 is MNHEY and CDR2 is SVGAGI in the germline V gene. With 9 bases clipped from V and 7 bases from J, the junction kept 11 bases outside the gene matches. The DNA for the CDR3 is TGTGCCAGTAGCTCGGGACAGGGGACGATTGAAGCTTTCTTT. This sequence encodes CASSSGQGTIEAFF.

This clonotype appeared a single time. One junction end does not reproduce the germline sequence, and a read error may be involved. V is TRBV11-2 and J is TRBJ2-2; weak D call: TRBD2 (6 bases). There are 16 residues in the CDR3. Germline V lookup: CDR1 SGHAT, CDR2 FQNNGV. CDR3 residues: CASSVSPGLAGGELFF. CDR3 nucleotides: TGTGCCAGCAGCGTAAGCCCGGGATTAGCTGGCGGGGAACTGTTTTTT.

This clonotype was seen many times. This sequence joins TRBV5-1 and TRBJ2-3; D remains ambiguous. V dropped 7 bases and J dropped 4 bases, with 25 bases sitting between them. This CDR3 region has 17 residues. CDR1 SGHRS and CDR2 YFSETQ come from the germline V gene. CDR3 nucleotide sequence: TGCGCCAGCTGTTTGCGGCCGGAGATGAGTGGCTCAGATACGCAGTATTTT. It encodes CASCLRPEMSGSDTQYF.

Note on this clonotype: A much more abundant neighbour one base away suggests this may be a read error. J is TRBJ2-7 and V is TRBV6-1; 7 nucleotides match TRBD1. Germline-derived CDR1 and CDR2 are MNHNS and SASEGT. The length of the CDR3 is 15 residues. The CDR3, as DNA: TGTGCCAGCACTGAAGAGGAAGCAGGGGGAAACGAGCAGTACTTC. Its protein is CASTEEEAGGNEQYF.

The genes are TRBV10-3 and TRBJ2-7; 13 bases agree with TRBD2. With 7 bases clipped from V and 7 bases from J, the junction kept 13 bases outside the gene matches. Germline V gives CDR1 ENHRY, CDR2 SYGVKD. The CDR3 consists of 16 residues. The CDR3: CAIITKPGLAGNEQYF. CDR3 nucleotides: TGTGCCATCATTACCAAACCGGGACTAGCGGGAAATGAGCAGTACTTC.

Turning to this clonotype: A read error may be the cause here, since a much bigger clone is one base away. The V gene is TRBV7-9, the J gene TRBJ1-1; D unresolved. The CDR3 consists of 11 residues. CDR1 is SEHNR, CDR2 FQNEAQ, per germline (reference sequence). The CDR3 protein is CAGSEVAEAFF. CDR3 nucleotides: TGTGCCGGCAGCGAGGTCGCTGAAGCTTTCTTT.

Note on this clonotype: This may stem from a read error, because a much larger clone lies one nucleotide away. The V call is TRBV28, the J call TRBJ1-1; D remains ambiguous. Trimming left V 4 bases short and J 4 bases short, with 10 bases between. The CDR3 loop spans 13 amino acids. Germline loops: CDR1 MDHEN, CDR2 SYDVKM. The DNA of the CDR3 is TGTGCCAGCAGTTGGGGAGGGATCACTGAAGCTTTCTTT. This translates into CASSWGGITEAFF.

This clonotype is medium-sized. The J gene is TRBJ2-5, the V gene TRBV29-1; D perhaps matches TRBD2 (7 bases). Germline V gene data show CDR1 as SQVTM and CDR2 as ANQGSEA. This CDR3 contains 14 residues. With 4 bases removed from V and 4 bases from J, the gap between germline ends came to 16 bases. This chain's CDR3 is CSVGGGGAPETQYF. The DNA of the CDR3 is TGCAGCGTTGGGGGTGGGGGGGCCCCAGAGACCCAGTACTTC.

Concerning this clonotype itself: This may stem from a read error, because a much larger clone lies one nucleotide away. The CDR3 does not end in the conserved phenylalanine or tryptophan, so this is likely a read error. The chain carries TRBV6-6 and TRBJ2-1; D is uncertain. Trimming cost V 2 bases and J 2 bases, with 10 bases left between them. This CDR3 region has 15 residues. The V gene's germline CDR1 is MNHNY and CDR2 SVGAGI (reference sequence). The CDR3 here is CASSYGPPTYNEQFV. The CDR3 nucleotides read TGTGCCAGCAGTTACGGGCCCCCCACCTACAATGAGCAGTTCGTC.

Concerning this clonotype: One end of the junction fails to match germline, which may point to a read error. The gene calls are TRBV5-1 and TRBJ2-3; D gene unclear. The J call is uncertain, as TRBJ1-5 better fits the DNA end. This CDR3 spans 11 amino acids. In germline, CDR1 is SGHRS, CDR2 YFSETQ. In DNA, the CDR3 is TGCGCCAGCGGCTTGGCGGATACGCAGCATTTT. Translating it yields CASGLADTQHF.

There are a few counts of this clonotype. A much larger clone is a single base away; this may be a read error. CDR3 sequence reads: CANSQEQGYGNTIYF. The CDR3 DNA reads as TGTGCCAACAGCCAAGAACAGGGGTACGGAAACACCATATATTTT. The V and J genes are TRBV14 and TRBJ1-3; 7 bases match TRBD1. The CDR3 spans 15 residues. CDR1 is SGHDN and CDR2 is FVKESK in the germline V gene. Full variable domain (outside the CDR3, taken from reference TRBV14 and TRBJ1-3): EAGVTQFPSHSVIEKGQTVTLRCDPISGHDNLYWYRRVMGKEIKFLLHFVKESKQDESGMPNNRFLAERTGGTYSTLKVQPAELEDSGVYFCANSQEQGYGNTIYFGEGSWLTVV.

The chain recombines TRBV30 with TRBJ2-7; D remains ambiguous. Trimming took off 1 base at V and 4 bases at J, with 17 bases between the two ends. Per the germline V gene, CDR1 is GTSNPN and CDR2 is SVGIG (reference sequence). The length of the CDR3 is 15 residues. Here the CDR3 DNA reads TGTGCCTGGAGTGGTTTGAGCGTGAGTGGTTACGAGCAGTACTTC. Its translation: CAWSGLSVSGYEQYF.

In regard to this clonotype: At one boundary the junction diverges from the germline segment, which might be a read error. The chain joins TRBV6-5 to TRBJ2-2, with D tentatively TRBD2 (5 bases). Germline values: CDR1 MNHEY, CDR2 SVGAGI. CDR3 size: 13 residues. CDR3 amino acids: CVSNLTLDWELFF. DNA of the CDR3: TGTGTCAGCAATCTTACCCTGGACTGGGAGCTGTTTTTT.

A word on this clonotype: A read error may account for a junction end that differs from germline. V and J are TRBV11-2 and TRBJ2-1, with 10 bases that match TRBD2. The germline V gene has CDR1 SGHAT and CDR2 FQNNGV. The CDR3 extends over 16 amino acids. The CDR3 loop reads CASSDRAGGTYKEQFF. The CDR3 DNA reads TGTGCAAGCAGCGACAGAGCGGGAGGGACCTACAAAGAGCAGTTCTTC.

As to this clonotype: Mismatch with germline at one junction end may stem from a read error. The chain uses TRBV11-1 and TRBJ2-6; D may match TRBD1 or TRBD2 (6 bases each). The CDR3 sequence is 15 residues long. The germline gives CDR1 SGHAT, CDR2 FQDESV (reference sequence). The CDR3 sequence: CASSPSGAGANVPTF. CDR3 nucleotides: TGCGCCAGTAGCCCCTCGGGGGCTGGGGCCAACGTCCCGACTTTC.

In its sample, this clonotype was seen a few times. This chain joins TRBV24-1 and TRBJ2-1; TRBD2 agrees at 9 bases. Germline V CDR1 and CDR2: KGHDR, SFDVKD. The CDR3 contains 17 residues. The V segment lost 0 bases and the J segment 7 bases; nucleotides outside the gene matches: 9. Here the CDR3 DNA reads TGTGCCACCAGTGATTTGGGGATTAGCGGGAGTCAAAATGAGCAGTTCTTC. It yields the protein CATSDLGISGSQNEQFF.

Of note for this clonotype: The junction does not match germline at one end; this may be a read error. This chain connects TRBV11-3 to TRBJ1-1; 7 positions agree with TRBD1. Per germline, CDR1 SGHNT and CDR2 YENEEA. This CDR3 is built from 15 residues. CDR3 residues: CASILGQRATVEALF. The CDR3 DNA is TGTGCCAGCATCCTGGGACAGAGGGCGACGGTTGAAGCTTTATTT.

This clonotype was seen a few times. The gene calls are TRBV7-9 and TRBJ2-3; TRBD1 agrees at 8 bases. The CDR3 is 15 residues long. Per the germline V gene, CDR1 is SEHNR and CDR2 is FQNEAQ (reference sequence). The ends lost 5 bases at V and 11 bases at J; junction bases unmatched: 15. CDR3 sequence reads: CASSPTGGRTHMQYF. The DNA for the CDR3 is TGTGCCAGCAGCCCAACAGGGGGTAGGACACATATGCAGTATTTT.

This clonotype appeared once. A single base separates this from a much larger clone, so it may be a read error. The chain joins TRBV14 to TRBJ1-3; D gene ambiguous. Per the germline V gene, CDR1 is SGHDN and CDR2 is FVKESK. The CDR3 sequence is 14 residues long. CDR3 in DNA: TGTGGCGAAGAGGAGTGCCTCTCTGGAAACACCATATATTTT. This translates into CGEEECLSGNTIYF.